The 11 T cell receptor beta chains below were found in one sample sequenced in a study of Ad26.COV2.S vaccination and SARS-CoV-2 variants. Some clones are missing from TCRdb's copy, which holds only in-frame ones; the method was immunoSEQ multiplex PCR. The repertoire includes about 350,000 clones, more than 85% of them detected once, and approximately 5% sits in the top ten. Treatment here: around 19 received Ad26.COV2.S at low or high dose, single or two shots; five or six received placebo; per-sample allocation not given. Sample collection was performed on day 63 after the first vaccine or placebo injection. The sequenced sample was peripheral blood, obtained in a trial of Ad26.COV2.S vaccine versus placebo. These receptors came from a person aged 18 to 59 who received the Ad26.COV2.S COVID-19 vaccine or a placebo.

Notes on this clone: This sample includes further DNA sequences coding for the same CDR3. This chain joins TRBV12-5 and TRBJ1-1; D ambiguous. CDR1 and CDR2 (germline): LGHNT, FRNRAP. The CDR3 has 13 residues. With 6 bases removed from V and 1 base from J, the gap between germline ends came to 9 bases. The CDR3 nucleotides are TGTGCTAGTGGCCTTGGCGGGAACACTGAAGCTTTCTTT. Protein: CASGLGGNTEAFF.

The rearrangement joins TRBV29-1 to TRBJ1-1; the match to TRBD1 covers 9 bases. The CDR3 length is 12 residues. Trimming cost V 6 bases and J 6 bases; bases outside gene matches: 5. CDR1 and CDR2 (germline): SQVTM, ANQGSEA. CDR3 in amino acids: CSVGRTGAEAFF. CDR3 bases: TGCAGCGTGGGGAGGACAGGGGCTGAAGCTTTCTTT.

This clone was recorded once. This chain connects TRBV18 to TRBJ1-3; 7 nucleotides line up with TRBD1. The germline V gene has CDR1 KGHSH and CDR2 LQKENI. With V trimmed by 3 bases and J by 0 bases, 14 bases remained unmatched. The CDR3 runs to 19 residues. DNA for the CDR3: TGTGCCAGCTCACCTCTCGGCAAGGGGGCTGTCAACTCTGGAAACACCATATATTTT. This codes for CASSPLGKGAVNSGNTIYF.

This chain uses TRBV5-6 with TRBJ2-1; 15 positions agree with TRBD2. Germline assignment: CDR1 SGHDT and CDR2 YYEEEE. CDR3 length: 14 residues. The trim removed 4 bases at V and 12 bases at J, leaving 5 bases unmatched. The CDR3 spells CASSAWGLAGGQFF. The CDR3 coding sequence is TGTGCCAGCAGCGCCTGGGGACTAGCGGGAGGGCAGTTCTTC.

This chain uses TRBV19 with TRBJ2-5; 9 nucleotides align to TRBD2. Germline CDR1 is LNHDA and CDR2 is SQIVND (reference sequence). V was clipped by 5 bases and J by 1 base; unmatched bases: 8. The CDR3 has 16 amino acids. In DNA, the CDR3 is TGTGCCAGTAGTCCACCCGGACTAGCGCCCCAAGAGACCCAGTACTTC. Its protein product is CASSPPGLAPQETQYF.

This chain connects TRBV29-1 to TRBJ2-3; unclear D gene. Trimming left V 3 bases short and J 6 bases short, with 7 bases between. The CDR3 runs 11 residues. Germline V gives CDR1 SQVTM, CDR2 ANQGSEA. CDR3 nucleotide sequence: TGCAGCGTTGAGGGAACCGATACGCAGTATTTT. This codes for CSVEGTDTQYF.

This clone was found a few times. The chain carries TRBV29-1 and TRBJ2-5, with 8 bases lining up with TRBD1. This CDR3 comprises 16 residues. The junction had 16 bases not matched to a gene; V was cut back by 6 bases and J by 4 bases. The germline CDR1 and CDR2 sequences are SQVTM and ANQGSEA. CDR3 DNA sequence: TGCAGCGTATTCCGGGACAGGAGCCTTTTGGGAGAGACCCAGTACTTC. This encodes CSVFRDRSLLGETQYF.

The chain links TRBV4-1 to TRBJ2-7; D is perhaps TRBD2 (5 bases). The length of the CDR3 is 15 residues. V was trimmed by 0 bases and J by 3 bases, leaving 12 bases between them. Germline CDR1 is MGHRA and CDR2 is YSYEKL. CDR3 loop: CASSQESGIGYEQYF. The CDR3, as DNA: TGCGCCAGCAGCCAAGAGTCGGGGATTGGCTACGAGCAGTACTTC.

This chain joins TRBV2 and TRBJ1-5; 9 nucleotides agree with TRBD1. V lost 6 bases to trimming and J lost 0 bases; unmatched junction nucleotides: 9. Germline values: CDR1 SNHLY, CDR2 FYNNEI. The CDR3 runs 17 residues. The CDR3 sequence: CASRGQGLAYSNQPQHF. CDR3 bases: TGTGCCAGCAGGGGACAGGGCTTGGCTTATAGCAATCAGCCCCAGCATTTT.

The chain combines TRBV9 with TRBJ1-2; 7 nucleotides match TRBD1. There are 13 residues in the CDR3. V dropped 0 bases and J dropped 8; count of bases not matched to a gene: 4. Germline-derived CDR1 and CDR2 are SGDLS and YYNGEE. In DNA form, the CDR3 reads TGTGCCAGCAGCGTAGACCAGGGGGTAGGCTACACCTTC. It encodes CASSVDQGVGYTF.

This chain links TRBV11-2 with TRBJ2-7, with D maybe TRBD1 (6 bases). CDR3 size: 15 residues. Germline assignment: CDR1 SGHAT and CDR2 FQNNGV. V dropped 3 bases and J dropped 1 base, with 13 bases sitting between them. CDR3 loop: CASSFLGGRSYEQYF. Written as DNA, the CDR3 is TGTGCCAGCAGCTTTTTAGGGGGACGGTCCTACGAGCAGTACTTC.